The rows below give T cell receptor beta chains drawn from one sample of a study of blood T cell repertoires in COVID-19. The method was immunoSEQ multiplex PCR; TCRdb's version includes in-frame clones alone and lacks a portion of them. The sample lists around 25,000 clones, 86% occurring once. The sample consisted of peripheral blood. The receptors come from a woman aged 80 or older with acute or convalescent COVID-19. Each CDR3 is given with its conserved first and last residue. D genes are given only for firm matches. Size values are once, few and many counts, or a class for expanded clones, and some rows have none.

d_gene,abundance,j_gene,v_gene,CDR3aa,CDR3nt
-,-,TRBJ1-4,TRBV5-6,CASSAWRGGSMYEKLFF,TGTGCCAGCAGCGCCTGGCGGGGGGGGAGCATGTATGAAAAACTGTTTTTT
TRBD1,-,TRBJ2-7,TRBV5-6,CASSYRPGQGADEQYF,TGTGCCAGCAGCTACCGACCAGGACAGGGGGCAGACGAGCAGTACTTC
-,-,TRBJ1-3,TRBV9,CASSSSGKSGNTIYF,TGTGCCAGCAGCTCCAGCGGAAAGTCTGGAAACACCATATATTTT
-,-,TRBJ2-1,TRBV12-5,CASGLVTGEQFF,TGTGCTAGTGGTTTGGTAACGGGTGAGCAGTTCTTC
-,-,TRBJ1-4,TRBV30,CAWGGLSEKLFF,TGTGCCTGGGGGGGGCTGAGTGAAAAACTGTTTTTT
-,-,TRBJ1-2,TRBV6-2/TRBV6-3,CASSWEDYGYTF,TGTGCCAGCAGTTGGGAGGACTATGGCTACACCTTC
-,once,TRBJ1-5,TRBV18,CASSPAGGRGGNQPQHF,TGTGCCAGCTCCCCCGCCGGGGGACGGGGTGGCAATCAGCCCCAGCATTTT
-,-,TRBJ1-1,TRBV19,CASASSMNTEAFF,TGTGCCAGTGCTAGCTCCATGAACACTGAAGCTTTCTTT
TRBD2,-,TRBJ2-7,TRBV7-9,CASSLDPPSGVYEQYF,TGTGCCAGCAGCTTAGATCCACCTAGCGGGGTGTACGAGCAGTACTTC
TRBD1,once,TRBJ2-5,TRBV13,CASSHRDSKETQYF,TGTGCCAGCAGCCACCGGGACAGTAAAGAGACCCAGTACTTC
-,-,TRBJ2-4,TRBV29-1,CSVALGPNIQYF,TGCAGCGTTGCGTTGGGGCCGAACATTCAGTACTTC
-,-,TRBJ2-2,TRBV7-2,CASSFSNSNTGELFF,TGTGCCAGCAGCTTTTCGAACTCGAACACCGGGGAGCTGTTTTTT
-,-,TRBJ2-5,TRBV30,CAWSVATVKETQYF,TGTGCCTGGAGTGTAGCGACAGTCAAAGAGACCCAGTACTTC
TRBD2,-,TRBJ2-1,TRBV7-9,CASNRASGGLYNEQFF,TGTGCCAGCAACCGAGCTAGCGGGGGATTATACAATGAGCAGTTCTTC
TRBD1,once,TRBJ2-3,TRBV6-2/TRBV6-3,CASSAGGTSTDTQYF,TGTGCCAGCAGTGCAGGGGGCACTAGCACAGATACGCAGTATTTT
-,-,TRBJ2-7,TRBV23-1,CASSQSQARGYEQYF,TGCGCCAGCAGTCAATCCCAGGCCCGGGGCTACGAGCAGTACTTC
TRBD1,-,TRBJ1-2,TRBV6-1,CASSEGSGGLLYGYTF,TGTGCCAGCAGTGAGGGGTCAGGGGGCCTCCTCTATGGCTACACCTTC
TRBD2,-,TRBJ2-1,TRBV11-2,CASSLDASGYNEQFF,TGTGCCAGCAGCTTAGACGCTAGCGGCTACAATGAGCAGTTCTTC
TRBD2,-,TRBJ2-1,TRBV14,CASSPGLVAIVFNEQFF,TGTGCCAGTTCGCCGGGACTAGTCGCTATCGTGTTCAATGAGCAGTTCTTC
-,-,TRBJ1-2,TRBV9,CASSVVQGGYTF,TGTGCCAGCAGCGTAGTACAGGGAGGCTACACCTTC
-,-,TRBJ2-3,TRBV5-6,CASTPLGADTQYF,TGTGCCAGCACTCCCCTAGGTGCAGATACGCAGTATTTT
TRBD2,-,TRBJ2-5,TRBV20-1,CSASFLAGVETQYF,TGCAGTGCTAGTTTTCTAGCGGGGGTAGAGACCCAGTACTTC
-,few,TRBJ2-3,TRBV5-4,CASSLALINRAGDTQYF,TGTGCCAGCAGCTTGGCTCTGATAAACAGGGCCGGAGATACGCAGTATTTT
-,-,TRBJ1-6,TRBV4-3,CASSQRSSYNSPLHF,TGCGCCAGCAGCCAAAGGAGCTCCTATAATTCACCCCTCCACTTT
-,-,TRBJ2-2,TRBV5-1,CASHSGLNTGELFF,TGCGCCAGCCATTCGGGACTCAACACCGGGGAGCTGTTTTTT
-,-,TRBJ2-7,TRBV7-2,CASSLKISLEQYF,TGTGCCAGCAGCTTAAAGATAAGCCTGGAGCAGTACTTC
-,few,TRBJ1-5,TRBV5-1,CASSLAEQGGNQPQHF,TGCGCCAGCAGCTTGGCCGAACAGGGAGGCAATCAGCCCCAGCATTTT
TRBD2,-,TRBJ2-1,TRBV7-9,CASSLEVAGGEQFF,TGTGCCAGCAGCTTAGAGGTAGCGGGGGGTGAGCAGTTCTTC
-,-,TRBJ2-3,TRBV5-1,CASSLGGYTDTQYF,TGCGCCAGCAGCTTAGGGGGATACACAGATACGCAGTATTTT
-,-,TRBJ1-2,TRBV9,CASSEGLTNYGYTF,TGTGCCAGCAGCGAAGGACTCACTAACTATGGCTACACCTTC
-,-,TRBJ1-2,TRBV7-2,CASSARELGGYTF,TGTGCCAGCAGCGCCCGGGAACTAGGAGGCTACACCTTC
-,-,TRBJ1-4,TRBV18,CASSPFTAATNEKLFF,TGTGCCAGCTCACCATTCACAGCTGCAACTAATGAAAAACTGTTTTTT
-,-,TRBJ1-5,TRBV7-2,CASSLAGIIQIPQHF,TGTGCCAGCAGCTTAGCCGGAATCATACAGATACCCCAGCATTTT
TRBD1,-,TRBJ2-7,TRBV11-3,CASSSGQGPYEQYF,TGTGCCAGCAGCTCGGGACAGGGTCCCTACGAGCAGTACTTC
TRBD1,few,TRBJ1-6,TRBV3-1/TRBV3-2,CASSQGGQGYNSPLHF,TGTGCCAGCAGCCAGGGAGGACAGGGCTATAATTCACCCCTCCACTTT
-,-,TRBJ2-4,TRBV10-1,CASSESGGMAKNIQYF,TGCGCCAGCAGCGAGAGTGGGGGGATGGCCAAAAACATTCAGTACTTC
TRBD1,-,TRBJ2-1,TRBV30,CAWSSPGQGEYDEQFF,TGTGCCTGGAGTTCCCCAGGACAGGGGGAATACGATGAGCAGTTCTTC